This TCR beta chain was recorded in a study of cytomegalovirus exposure and HLA in healthy donors. Notes on the study in general: In a later analysis, specific HLA alleles were associated with 16,000 or so TCR beta sequences at a 0.05 false discovery rate. Later genetic work tied a missense DCLRE1C variant to beta-chain V and J trimming. No immune exposure information besides CMV serostatus was available.

Germline V gene data show CDR1 as SQVTM and CDR2 as ANQGSEA. With V trimmed by 4 bases and J by 3 bases, 4 bases remained unmatched. The CDR3 loop spans 15 amino acids. PCR primers comprised 60 Vbeta and 13 Jbeta primers. Sequencing used immunoSEQ multiplex PCR; TCRdb keeps in-frame clones, though not all of them. The repertoire holds over 200,000 clones, about 72% seen once, with around 4% in the top ten. This clone has more than one count but fewer than ten. Its specificity is not known. Donors likely had unrecorded immune exposures despite being nominally healthy when sampled. The J gene is TRBJ2-6, the V gene TRBV29-1, with 9 bases identical to TRBD1. Sequencing input: PBMCs. The sequence was collected from a male donor in good health and CMV-seronegative. The CDR3: CSVGGTGIGANVLTF. As DNA, the CDR3 is TGCAGCGTTGGCGGGACAGGGATTGGGGCCAACGTCCTGACTTTC.